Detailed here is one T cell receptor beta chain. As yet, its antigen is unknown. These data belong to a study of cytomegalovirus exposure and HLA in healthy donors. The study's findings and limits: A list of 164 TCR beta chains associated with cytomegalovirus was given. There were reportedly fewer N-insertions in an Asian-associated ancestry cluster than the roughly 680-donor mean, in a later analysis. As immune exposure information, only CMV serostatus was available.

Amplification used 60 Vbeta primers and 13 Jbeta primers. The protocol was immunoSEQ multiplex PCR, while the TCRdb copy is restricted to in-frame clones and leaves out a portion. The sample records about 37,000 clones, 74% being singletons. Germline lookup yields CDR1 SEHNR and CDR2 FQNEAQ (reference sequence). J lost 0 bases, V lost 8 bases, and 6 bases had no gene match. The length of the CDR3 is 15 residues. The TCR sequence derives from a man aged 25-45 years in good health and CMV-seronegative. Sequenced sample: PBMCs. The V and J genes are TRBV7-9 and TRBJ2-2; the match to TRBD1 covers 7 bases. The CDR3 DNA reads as TGTGCCAGCTGCGACAGGGAGCCGAACACCGGGGAGCTGTTTTTT. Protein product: CASCDREPNTGELFF.